This is a list of T cell receptor beta chains from one sample in a study of human T cells and chemical hapten exposure. In TCRdb, the RACE reads were re-called with MiXCR into one record per CDR3 protein. The profile covers 180,000 or so distinct CDR3 sequences, with 14% appearing a single time and about 1.7% taken by the ten largest. Source: whole blood, taken in connection with sensitization to the hapten diphenylcyclopropenone (DPC). Receptor source: a woman aged 25-40 years with alopecia areata. Some clones in this sample may be carry-over from other donors' samples. CDR3s include the opening cysteine and the closing phenylalanine or tryptophan. A D gene is named only where the DNA matches it firmly. Clone sizes are given selectively: once, few, many, or a class where the clone is expanded.

V gene: TRBV13; CDR3 length: 16; J gene: TRBJ1-6; D gene: -; clone size: few; CDR3 protein: CASSLGAGTANSPLHF; CDR3 DNA: TGTGCCAGCAGCTTAGGAGCCGGGACCGCTAATTCACCCCTCCACTTT
V gene: TRBV28; CDR3 length: 15; J gene: TRBJ1-2; D gene: -; clone size: -; CDR3 protein: CASSRVGHRNYGYTF; CDR3 DNA: TGTGCCAGCAGCAGGGTGGGACACCGTAACTATGGCTACACCTTC
V gene: TRBV12-3/TRBV12-4; CDR3 length: 13; J gene: TRBJ2-7; D gene: TRBD1; clone size: many; CDR3 protein: CASSIGDSYEQYF; CDR3 DNA: TGTGCCAGCAGCATCGGGGACAGCTACGAGCAGTACTTC
V gene: TRBV29-1; CDR3 length: 13; J gene: TRBJ1-1; D gene: -; clone size: -; CDR3 protein: CSGLSPGGSEAFF; CDR3 DNA: TGCAGCGGACTTTCACCGGGAGGGTCTGAAGCTTTCTTT
V gene: TRBV20-1; CDR3 length: 15; J gene: TRBJ1-5; D gene: -; clone size: few; CDR3 protein: CSARDSQAGNQPQHF; CDR3 DNA: TGCAGTGCTAGAGATTCGCAGGCGGGGAATCAGCCCCAGCATTTT
V gene: TRBV14; CDR3 length: 20; J gene: TRBJ2-7; D gene: TRBD2; clone size: -; CDR3 protein: CASSHSRGLVSPRKEYEQYF; CDR3 DNA: TGTGCCAGCAGCCATTCTCGCGGACTAGTTTCACCCCGAAAAGAATACGAGCAGTACTTC
V gene: TRBV7-2; CDR3 length: 15; J gene: TRBJ2-2; D gene: -; clone size: -; CDR3 protein: CASRRGGGNTGELFF; CDR3 DNA: TGTGCCAGCAGACGAGGGGGAGGAAACACCGGGGAGCTGTTTTTT
V gene: TRBV3-1; CDR3 length: 15; J gene: TRBJ2-1; D gene: TRBD1; clone size: many; CDR3 protein: CASSQIGGIGDEQFF; CDR3 DNA: TGTGCCAGCAGCCAAATAGGGGGCATTGGCGATGAGCAGTTCTTC
V gene: TRBV12-3/TRBV12-4; CDR3 length: 14; J gene: TRBJ1-4; D gene: -; clone size: many; CDR3 protein: CASQGGAVNEKLFF; CDR3 DNA: TGTGCCAGTCAAGGTGGGGCCGTTAATGAAAAACTGTTTTTT
V gene: TRBV25-1; CDR3 length: 14; J gene: TRBJ1-4; D gene: -; clone size: few; CDR3 protein: CASSEGRGNEKLFF; CDR3 DNA: TGTGCCAGCAGCGAGGGGCGGGGTAATGAAAAACTGTTTTTT
V gene: TRBV4-2; CDR3 length: 13; J gene: TRBJ1-1; D gene: -; clone size: few; CDR3 protein: CASSHNMNTEAFF; CDR3 DNA: TGTGCCAGCAGCCACAATATGAACACTGAAGCTTTCTTT
V gene: TRBV28; CDR3 length: 16; J gene: TRBJ1-2; D gene: -; clone size: -; CDR3 protein: CASSPQQGGRNYGYTF; CDR3 DNA: TGTGCCAGCAGTCCCCAACAGGGCGGAAGGAACTATGGCTACACCTTC
V gene: TRBV20-1; CDR3 length: 15; J gene: TRBJ2-1; D gene: -; clone size: few; CDR3 protein: CSAPRDGSSYNEQFF; CDR3 DNA: TGCAGTGCTCCCCGGGACGGTTCCTCCTACAATGAGCAGTTCTTC
V gene: TRBV19; CDR3 length: 16; J gene: TRBJ2-1; D gene: TRBD1; clone size: few; CDR3 protein: CASRHVGQGAGNEQFF; CDR3 DNA: TGTGCCAGTAGGCATGTGGGGCAGGGGGCTGGCAATGAGCAGTTCTTC
V gene: TRBV3-1; CDR3 length: 13; J gene: TRBJ1-1; D gene: -; clone size: many; CDR3 protein: CASSQDRPGRAFF; CDR3 DNA: TGTGCCAGCAGCCAAGATCGGCCGGGGAGAGCTTTCTTT
V gene: TRBV7-8; CDR3 length: 14; J gene: TRBJ2-3; D gene: -; clone size: -; CDR3 protein: CASSLGPFTDTQYF; CDR3 DNA: TGTGCCAGCAGCTTAGGACCCTTCACAGATACGCAGTATTTT
V gene: TRBV7-6; CDR3 length: 15; J gene: TRBJ2-5; D gene: -; clone size: -; CDR3 protein: CASSLDVGPEETQYF; CDR3 DNA: TGTGCCAGCAGCTTAGATGTGGGGCCGGAAGAGACCCAGTACTTC
V gene: TRBV10-3; CDR3 length: 14; J gene: TRBJ1-1; D gene: TRBD1; clone size: few; CDR3 protein: CASQGQGWNTEAFF; CDR3 DNA: TGTGCCAGCCAGGGACAGGGATGGAACACTGAAGCTTTCTTT
V gene: TRBV3-1; CDR3 length: 13; J gene: TRBJ1-5; D gene: -; clone size: -; CDR3 protein: CASSQGDNQPQHF; CDR3 DNA: TGTGCCAGCAGCCAAGGGGACAATCAGCCCCAGCATTTT
V gene: TRBV6-2/TRBV6-3; CDR3 length: 14; J gene: TRBJ2-1; D gene: TRBD2; clone size: -; CDR3 protein: CASSLQAGANEQFF; CDR3 DNA: TGTGCCAGCAGTTTACAAGCGGGAGCTAATGAGCAGTTCTTC
V gene: TRBV4-3; CDR3 length: 15; J gene: TRBJ2-7; D gene: -; clone size: -; CDR3 protein: CASSQDLGGLYEQYF; CDR3 DNA: TGCGCCAGCAGCCAAGATCTGGGGGGGCTATACGAGCAGTACTTC
V gene: TRBV7-2; CDR3 length: 14; J gene: TRBJ1-6; D gene: -; clone size: few; CDR3 protein: CASREGPGNSPLHF; CDR3 DNA: TGTGCCAGCAGGGAGGGACCGGGAAATTCACCCCTCCACTTT
V gene: TRBV30; CDR3 length: 11; J gene: TRBJ2-1; D gene: -; clone size: -; CDR3 protein: CAWGAGNEQFF; CDR3 DNA: TGTGCCTGGGGCGCAGGTAATGAGCAGTTCTTC
V gene: TRBV6-2/TRBV6-3; CDR3 length: 14; J gene: TRBJ1-1; D gene: -; clone size: -; CDR3 protein: CASSLVFMNTEAFF; CDR3 DNA: TGTGCCAGCAGTTTGGTGTTCATGAACACTGAAGCTTTCTTT
V gene: TRBV5-6; CDR3 length: 13; J gene: TRBJ2-2; D gene: -; clone size: -; CDR3 protein: CASSPHRQGMLFF; CDR3 DNA: TGTGCCAGCAGCCCCCATAGGCAGGGAATGCTGTTTTTT
V gene: TRBV29-1; CDR3 length: 13; J gene: TRBJ2-5; D gene: -; clone size: -; CDR3 protein: CSVENQGSETQYF; CDR3 DNA: TGCAGCGTTGAGAATCAGGGGTCGGAGACCCAGTACTTC
V gene: TRBV18; CDR3 length: 15; J gene: TRBJ1-1; D gene: TRBD1; clone size: -; CDR3 protein: CASSPMNGQDTEAFF; CDR3 DNA: TGTGCCAGCTCACCCATGAATGGACAGGACACTGAAGCTTTCTTT
V gene: TRBV6-5; CDR3 length: 15; J gene: TRBJ1-3; D gene: -; clone size: few; CDR3 protein: CASRKDPSSGNTIYF; CDR3 DNA: TGTGCCAGCAGGAAGGACCCTAGCTCTGGAAACACCATATATTTT
V gene: TRBV6-2/TRBV6-3; CDR3 length: 13; J gene: TRBJ2-7; D gene: -; clone size: -; CDR3 protein: CASSVYGPGLQYF; CDR3 DNA: TGTGCCAGCAGTGTCTACGGACCGGGCCTTCAGTACTTC
V gene: TRBV20-1; CDR3 length: 13; J gene: TRBJ2-1; D gene: TRBD1; clone size: -; CDR3 protein: CSARRQGINEQFF; CDR3 DNA: TGCAGTGCTAGAAGACAGGGTATCAATGAGCAGTTCTTC
V gene: TRBV20-1; CDR3 length: 11; J gene: TRBJ1-1; D gene: -; clone size: many; CDR3 protein: CSARTDTEAFF; CDR3 DNA: TGCAGTGCTAGAACTGACACTGAAGCTTTCTTT
V gene: TRBV28; CDR3 length: 13; J gene: TRBJ2-6; D gene: -; clone size: -; CDR3 protein: CASSLTKANVLTF; CDR3 DNA: TGTGCCAGCAGTTTGACAAAAGCCAACGTCCTGACTTTC
V gene: TRBV7-9; CDR3 length: 11; J gene: TRBJ2-7; D gene: -; clone size: few; CDR3 protein: CASSLDNEQYF; CDR3 DNA: TGTGCCAGCAGCTTAGATAACGAGCAGTACTTC
V gene: TRBV4-2; CDR3 length: 16; J gene: TRBJ1-5; D gene: TRBD1; clone size: many; CDR3 protein: CASSQEGGGRNQPQHF; CDR3 DNA: TGTGCCAGCAGCCAAGAAGGGGGCGGGAGAAATCAGCCCCAGCATTTT
V gene: TRBV6-2/TRBV6-3; CDR3 length: 14; J gene: TRBJ1-6; D gene: TRBD1; clone size: -; CDR3 protein: CASSQDRGRAPLHF; CDR3 DNA: TGTGCCAGCAGCCAGGACAGGGGTCGGGCACCCCTCCACTTT
V gene: TRBV3-1; CDR3 length: 15; J gene: TRBJ2-1; D gene: -; clone size: -; CDR3 protein: CASSLQASSYNEQFF; CDR3 DNA: TGTGCCAGCAGCCTACAGGCCAGCTCCTACAATGAGCAGTTCTTC